These 9 T cell receptor beta chains originate from one sample sequenced in a study of blood T cell repertoires in COVID-19. Profiled with immunoSEQ multiplex PCR; TCRdb holds only in-frame clones, not every one. The sample comprises 350,000 to 450,000 clones, 80% to 90% of which are singletons, and 0.95% to 1.5% rests with the top ten. Sequencing input: peripheral blood. These receptors all stem from a man aged 35 to 55 with acute or convalescent COVID-19.

There are a few counts of this clone. V is TRBV6-1 and J is TRBJ1-5; tentative D call: TRBD1 (6 bases). Per the germline V gene, CDR1 is MNHNS and CDR2 is SASEGT. The V end lost 0 bases, the J end lost 4 bases, and 13 bases lay between the germline ends. CDR3 length: 16 amino acids. The CDR3 is CASSEALGGRNQPQHF. CDR3 DNA: TGTGCCAGCAGTGAAGCGCTAGGGGGACGAAATCAGCCCCAGCATTTT.

The V call is TRBV27, the J call TRBJ2-7, with 9 bases identical to TRBD1. CDR1 is MNHEY, CDR2 SMNVEV, per germline (reference sequence). After removal of 5 bases from V and 4 bases from J, the junction contained 6 bases not matched to a gene. The CDR3 runs 14 residues. The CDR3 DNA reads TGTGCCAGCAGTGTCACAGGGGGCGTATACGAGCAGTACTTC. Translation gives CASSVTGGVYEQYF.

On this clone: Its ends do not fully match the called genes, so a read error is possible. V usage is TRBV9 and J usage is TRBJ1-4; D not certain. Per the germline V gene, CDR1 is SGDLS and CDR2 is YYNGEE. CDR3 length: 8 residues. This CDR3 reads CASSPTRF. Here the CDR3 DNA reads TGTGCCAGCAGCCCCACCCGGTTT.

CDR3 protein: CSVEAPSGFWTSGELFF. CDR3 bases: TGCAGCGTTGAAGCCCCCTCGGGGTTCTGGACCTCCGGGGAGCTGTTTTTT. The chain is built from TRBV29-1 and TRBJ2-2; TRBD2 might be the D (5 bases). V was clipped by 1 base and J by 6 bases, with 21 bases between them. The CDR3 extends over 17 amino acids. Germline loops: CDR1 SQVTM, CDR2 ANQGSEA.

This rearrangement joins TRBV30 to TRBJ1-5; D unclear. Trimming left V 2 bases short and J 5 bases short, with 10 bases between. Germline V CDR1 and CDR2: GTSNPN, SVGIG (reference sequence). The CDR3 contains 13 residues. The CDR3 loop is CAWSSRSDQPQHF. Here the CDR3 DNA reads TGTGCCTGGAGTAGTCGGTCCGATCAGCCCCAGCATTTT.

The count of this clone is one. V gene TRBV28 combines with J gene TRBJ1-5; the D gene is possibly TRBD1 (6 bases). The CDR3 has 15 amino acids. Trimming stripped 7 bases from V and 0 bases from J, with 13 bases between. The germline V gene encodes CDR1 MDHEN and CDR2 SYDVKM. CDR3 loop: CASIPQGYSNQPQHF. The CDR3 nucleotides are TGTGCCAGCATCCCTCAGGGGTATAGCAATCAGCCCCAGCATTTT.

A note on this clone: Other nucleotide sequences in the sample specify the same CDR3. V gene TRBV20-1 combines with J gene TRBJ1-2; D might be TRBD1 (5 bases). The CDR3 contains 11 residues. Looked up from germline, CDR1 is DFQATT and CDR2 is SNEGSKA (reference sequence). V was trimmed by 2 bases and J by 8 bases, leaving 9 bases between them. This CDR3 reads CSARTGEGYTF. CDR3 DNA: TGCAGTGCTAGAACAGGCGAAGGCTACACCTTC.

The chain couples TRBV29-1 to TRBJ2-5, with D possibly TRBD1 on 7 matching bases. Trimming removed 8 bases at V and 6 bases at J, with 16 bases between. CDR3 length: 12 residues. Germline lookup yields CDR1 SQVTM and CDR2 ANQGSEA. As DNA, the CDR3 is TGCAGCCATCAGGAGGGGGCAAAGACCCAGTACTTC. Encoded protein: CSHQEGAKTQYF.

The chain couples TRBV6-2 or TRBV6-3 to TRBJ1-2, with 10 bases that match TRBD1. Per germline, CDR1 MNHEY and CDR2 SVGEGT. Trimming took 5 bases from V and 6 from J; bases not matched to a gene: 0. The CDR3 extends over 12 amino acids. The CDR3 protein is CASSGTGDGYTF. CDR3 DNA: TGTGCCAGCAGTGGGACAGGGGATGGCTACACCTTC.